This is a list of T cell receptor beta chains from one sample in a study of CD8+CD57+ T cells in acquired aplastic anemia. One entry per CDR3 protein results from TCRdb running MiXCR on the reads. In the table there are just over 400,000 distinct CDR3 sequences, approximately 70% of which are singletons. Sequencing used sorted CD4+, CD8+, or CD8+CD57+ T cells (not recorded which) from PBMCs. Receptor source: a human donor in good health, serving as a control. The CDR3 runs from the conserved cysteine through the conserved F or W. D genes are given only for firm matches. Clone size is given for some rows only: seen once, a few or many times, or a class if the clone is expanded.

>NA|TRBD1|TRBV7-2|TRBJ2-2
TGTGCCAGCAGCCTCGGGACAGGGGGCGCGGTAGGAAACCTGTTTTTT
CASSLGTGGAVGNLFF
>once|NA|TRBV4-3|TRBJ1-2
TGCGCCAGCAGCCAAGTCAAGGGATATGGCTACACCTTC
CASSQVKGYGYTF
>NA|NA|TRBV10-3|TRBJ1-6
TGTGCCATCAGTTTGGGGGCAGATAATTCACCCCTCCACTTT
CAISLGADNSPLHF
>NA|NA|TRBV5-1|TRBJ2-3
TGCGCCAGCAGCCCTTGGGCAGGGCGTGGGAACACTGATACGCAGTATTTT
CASSPWAGRGNTDTQYF
>NA|NA|TRBV7-9|TRBJ1-5
TGTGCCAGCAGCTTAGCCCTCCGGGGCAATCACGAGCAGCATTTT
CASSLALRGNHEQHF
>NA|TRBD1|TRBV5-1|TRBJ2-7
TGCGCCAGCAGAAAGGGACAGCCTCAGAACTACGGGCAGTACTTC
CASRKGQPQNYGQYF
>once|TRBD2|TRBV6-2/TRBV6-3|TRBJ2-2
TGTGCCAGCAGTTACCCCCCACTAGCGGGGGGTTGGTACACCGGGGAGCTGTTTTTT
CASSYPPLAGGWYTGELFF
>NA|TRBD1|TRBV6-5|TRBJ1-2
TGTGCCAGCAGTTCGACAGGGACCTTCGGCTACACCTTC
CASSSTGTFGYTF
>few|NA|TRBV6-2/TRBV6-3|TRBJ1-2
TGTGCCAGCAGGACCCCCTCCGGTAACTATGGCTACACCTTC
CASRTPSGNYGYTF
>many|NA|TRBV9|TRBJ2-1
TGTGCCAGCAGCGCCCGCGACACGTACTCCAATGAGCAGTTCTTC
CASSARDTYSNEQFF
>NA|TRBD1|TRBV5-8|TRBJ2-7
TGTGCCAGCACCGGGACAGGGGCAGGGGTCGGCGAGCAGTACTTC
CASTGTGAGVGEQYF
>NA|NA|TRBV2|TRBJ1-2
TGTGCCAGCGGGGACGGGACCTATGGCTACACCTTC
CASGDGTYGYTF
>NA|NA|TRBV2|TRBJ1-1
TGTGCCAGCCGCCTCGGGGGCAAGAACACTGAAGCTTTCTTT
CASRLGGKNTEAFF
>once|NA|TRBV9|TRBJ1-6
TGTGCCAGCAGCGTTGACAGTACGTCACCCCTCCACTTT
CASSVDSTSPLHF
>many|NA|TRBV7-2|TRBJ1-1
TGTGCCAGCATCGCCAGCCCGGGGGGCAGCACTGAAGCTTTCTTT
CASIASPGGSTEAFF
>NA|TRBD2|TRBV5-1|TRBJ2-3
TGTGCCAGCAGCATAGCGGGGGGGCTTCTTGATACGCAGTATTTT
CASSIAGGLLDTQYF
>many|NA|TRBV5-1|TRBJ1-1
TGCGCCAGCAGATGGGGCGCGGGCACTGAAGCTTTCTTT
CASRWGAGTEAFF
>NA|TRBD1|TRBV6-6|TRBJ2-2
TGTGCCAGCAGTTACAGGGGGACAGGACGTACGAACACCGGGGAGCTGTTTTTT
CASSYRGTGRTNTGELFF
>few|NA|TRBV24-1|TRBJ2-7
TGTGCCACCAGTGATTTGAACGAGCAGTACTTC
CATSDLNEQYF